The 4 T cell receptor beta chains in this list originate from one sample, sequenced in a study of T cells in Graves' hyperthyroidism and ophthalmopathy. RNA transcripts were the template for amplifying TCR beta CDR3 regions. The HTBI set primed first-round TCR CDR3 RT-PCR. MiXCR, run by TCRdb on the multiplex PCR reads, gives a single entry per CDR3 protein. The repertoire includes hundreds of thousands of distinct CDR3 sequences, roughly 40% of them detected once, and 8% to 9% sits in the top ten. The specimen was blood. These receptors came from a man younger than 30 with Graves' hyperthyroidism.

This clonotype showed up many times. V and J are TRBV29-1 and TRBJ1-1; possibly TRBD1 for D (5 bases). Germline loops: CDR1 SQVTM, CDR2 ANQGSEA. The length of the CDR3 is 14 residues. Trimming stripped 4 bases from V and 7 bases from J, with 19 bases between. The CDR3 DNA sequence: TGCAGCGTTGCCCAATCAGGGAGTAGCAGTGAAGCTTTCTTT. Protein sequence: CSVAQSGSSSEAFF.

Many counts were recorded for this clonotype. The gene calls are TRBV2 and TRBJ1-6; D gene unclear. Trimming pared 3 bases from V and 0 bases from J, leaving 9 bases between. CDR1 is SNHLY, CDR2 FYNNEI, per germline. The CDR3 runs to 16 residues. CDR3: CASSDREISYNSPLHF. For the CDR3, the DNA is TGTGCCAGCAGTGATAGGGAGATCTCCTATAATTCACCCCTCCACTTT.

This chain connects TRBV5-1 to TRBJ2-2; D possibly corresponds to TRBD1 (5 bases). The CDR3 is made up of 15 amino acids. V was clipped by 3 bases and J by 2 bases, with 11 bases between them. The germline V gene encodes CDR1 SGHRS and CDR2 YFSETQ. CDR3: CASSSRTKNTGELFF. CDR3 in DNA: TGCGCCAGCAGCTCTCGGACAAAAAACACCGGGGAGCTGTTTTTT.

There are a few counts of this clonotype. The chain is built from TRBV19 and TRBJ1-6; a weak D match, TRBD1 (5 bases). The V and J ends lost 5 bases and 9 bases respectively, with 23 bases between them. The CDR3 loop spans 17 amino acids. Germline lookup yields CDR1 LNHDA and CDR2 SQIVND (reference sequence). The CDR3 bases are TGTGCCAGTAGTCCCCCCATCAGGGCGGCCCTATCTTCACCCCTCCACTTT. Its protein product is CASSPPIRAALSSPLHF. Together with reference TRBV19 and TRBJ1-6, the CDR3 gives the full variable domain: DGGITQSPKYLFRKEGQNVTLSCEQNLNHDAMYWYRQDPGQGLRLIYYSQIVNDFQKGDIAEGYSVSREKKESFPLTVTSAQKNPTAFYLCASSPPIRAALSSPLHFGNGTRLTVT.